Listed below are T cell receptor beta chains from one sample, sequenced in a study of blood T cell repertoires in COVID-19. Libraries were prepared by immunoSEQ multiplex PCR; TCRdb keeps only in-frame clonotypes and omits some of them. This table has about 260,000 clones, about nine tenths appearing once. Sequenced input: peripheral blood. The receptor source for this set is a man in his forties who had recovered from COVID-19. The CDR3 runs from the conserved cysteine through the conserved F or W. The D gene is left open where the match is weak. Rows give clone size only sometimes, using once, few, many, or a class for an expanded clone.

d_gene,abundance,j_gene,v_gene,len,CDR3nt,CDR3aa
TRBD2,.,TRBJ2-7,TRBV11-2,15,TGTGCCAGCAGCATAGGGGGGACTAGCACCTACGAGCAGTACTTC,CASSIGGTSTYEQYF
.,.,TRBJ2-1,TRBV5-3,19,TGTGCCAGACGAAAGAATCAGGACAGTCCGCGACGCTCCTACAATGAGCAGTTCTTC,CARRKNQDSPRRSYNEQFF
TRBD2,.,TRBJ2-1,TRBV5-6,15,TGTGCCAGCAGCCAAACAACGGGACTAGCGGGTCAGCAGTTCTTC,CASSQTTGLAGQQFF
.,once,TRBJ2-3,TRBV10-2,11,TGCGCCAGCAGTGAGGAGGATACGCAGTATTTT,CASSEEDTQYF
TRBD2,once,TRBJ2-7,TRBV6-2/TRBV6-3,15,TGTGCCAGCAGTCCCATCCCGGGACTAGGTTCCGAGCAGTACTTC,CASSPIPGLGSEQYF
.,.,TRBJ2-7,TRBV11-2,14,TGTGCCAGCAGCCGCGGGACAGTAGCCTACGAGCAGTACTTC,CASSRGTVAYEQYF
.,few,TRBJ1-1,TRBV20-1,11,TGCAGTGCTAGACCCGACAGAAGAGCTTTCTTT,CSARPDRRAFF
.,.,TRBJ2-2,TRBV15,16,TGTGCCACCAGCAGAGATAAGACTCGGGGCACCGGGGAGCTGTTTTTT,CATSRDKTRGTGELFF
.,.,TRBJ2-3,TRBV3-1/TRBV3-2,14,TGTGCCAGCAGCCGACCGGGGGGCACAGATACGCAGTATTTT,CASSRPGGTDTQYF
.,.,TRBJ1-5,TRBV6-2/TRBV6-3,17,TGTGCCAGCAGTTACTCGATCACCAGGGGCTGGCGTCAGCCCCAGCATTTT,CASSYSITRGWRQPQHF
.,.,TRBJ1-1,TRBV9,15,TGTGCCAGCAGCGTAGAACAGGGAAGGGGCTCTGAAGCTTTCTTT,CASSVEQGRGSEAFF
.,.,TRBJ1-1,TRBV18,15,TGTGCCAGCTCACCAACAGGACAGACGAACACTGAAGCTTTCTTT,CASSPTGQTNTEAFF
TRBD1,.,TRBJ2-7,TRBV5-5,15,TGTGCCAGCAGCTTGGGGACAGGGGGCTGGTACGAGCAGTACTTC,CASSLGTGGWYEQYF
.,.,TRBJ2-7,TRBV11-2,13,TGTGCCAGCAGCTTACCCCTTAATTACGAGCAGTACTTC,CASSLPLNYEQYF
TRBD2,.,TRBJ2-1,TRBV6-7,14,TGTGCCAGCTTGGGACTAGCGGGGGGGGAGGAGCAGTTCTTC,CASLGLAGGEEQFF
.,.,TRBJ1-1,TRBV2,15,TGTGCCAGCAGTGAAGAGGGCTACCGGGGGACTGAAGCTTTCTTT,CASSEEGYRGTEAFF
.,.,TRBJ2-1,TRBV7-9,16,TGTGCCAGCAGCCTAAAAACCCGGACTTTCTACAATGAGCAGTTCTTC,CASSLKTRTFYNEQFF
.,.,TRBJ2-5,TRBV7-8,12,TGTGCCAGCAGCTCCGGCGGGGAGACCCAGTACTTC,CASSSGGETQYF
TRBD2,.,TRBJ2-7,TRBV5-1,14,TGCGCCAGCAGGACGGAGCGGGGGTATTTCGAGCAGTACTTC,CASRTERGYFEQYF
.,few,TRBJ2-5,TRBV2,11,TGTGCCAGCAGTGGCAGAGAGACCCAGTACTTC,CASSGRETQYF
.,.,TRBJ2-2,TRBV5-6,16,TGTGCCAGCAGCTGGAGGTCTGCGGGTTGGGATCGGGAGCTGTTTTTT,CASSWRSAGWDRELFF
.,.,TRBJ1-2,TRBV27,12,TGTGCCAGCAGAGGGGGGGCGAAAGGCTACACCTTC,CASRGGAKGYTF
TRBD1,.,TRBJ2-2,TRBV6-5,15,TGTGCCAGCAGTCCGGGACAGGGGGCTTGGGGGGAGCTGTTTTTT,CASSPGQGAWGELFF
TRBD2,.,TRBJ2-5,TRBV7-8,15,TGTGCCAGCAGCTTAGCGCCGGGGGGGCAAGAGACCCAGTACTTC,CASSLAPGGQETQYF
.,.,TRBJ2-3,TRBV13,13,TGTGCCAGCAGCTTAGGCTACACAGATACGCAGTATTTT,CASSLGYTDTQYF
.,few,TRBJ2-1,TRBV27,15,TGTGCCAGCAGTTTGCGGGGATCCCAATTTGGTGAGCAGTTCTTC,CASSLRGSQFGEQFF
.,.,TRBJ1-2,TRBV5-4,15,TGTGCCAGCAGCTTTCGGCAGGGATCCCGGTATGGCTACACCTTC,CASSFRQGSRYGYTF
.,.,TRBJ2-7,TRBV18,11,TGTGCCAGCTCCGGGAACTACGAGCAGTACTTC,CASSGNYEQYF
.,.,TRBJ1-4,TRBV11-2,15,TGTGCCAGCAGCTTAGTCGGGGGGACTAATGAAAAACTGTTTTTT,CASSLVGGTNEKLFF
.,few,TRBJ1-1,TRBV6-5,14,TGTGCCAGCAGTTACTCGAGGGTTGGCACTGAAGCTTTCTTT,CASSYSRVGTEAFF
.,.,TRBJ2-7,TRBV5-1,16,TGCGCCAGCAGCTTGGTTCCCAGCGGGCTCTCCTACGAGCAGTACTTC,CASSLVPSGLSYEQYF
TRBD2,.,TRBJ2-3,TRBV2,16,TGTGCCAGCAGAGCGACTAGCGGGGGGGCCAAAGATACGCAGTATTTT,CASRATSGGAKDTQYF
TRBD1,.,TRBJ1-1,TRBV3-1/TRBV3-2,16,TGTGCCAGCAGCCACTCGACAGGGGGCCGAGGGACTGAAGCTTTCTTT,CASSHSTGGRGTEAFF
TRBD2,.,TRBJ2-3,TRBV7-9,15,TGTGCCAGCAGCTGGACTAGCGGGGGCACAGATACGCAGTATTTT,CASSWTSGGTDTQYF
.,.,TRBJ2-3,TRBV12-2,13,TGTCCGGGACTAGCGGGTTCCACAGATACGCAGTATTTT,CPGLAGSTDTQYF
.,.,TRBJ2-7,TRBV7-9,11,TGTGCCAGCAGCCGCGACAGGGAGCAGTACTTC,CASSRDREQYF
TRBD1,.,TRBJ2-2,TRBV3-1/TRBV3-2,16,TGTGCCAGCGGACAACAGGGGAATATCAACACCGGGGAGCTGTTTTTT,CASGQQGNINTGELFF
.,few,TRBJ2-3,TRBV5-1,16,TGCGCCAGCAGCCCAGGGCAGCAGCCTAGCACAGATACGCAGTATTTT,CASSPGQQPSTDTQYF
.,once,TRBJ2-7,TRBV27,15,TGTGCCAGCAGTTTAGAAGGGACTCTCCTCTACGAGCAGTACTTC,CASSLEGTLLYEQYF
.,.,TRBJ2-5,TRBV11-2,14,TGTGCCAGCAGCTCCCCCGGACTCAAAGAGACCCAGTACTTC,CASSSPGLKETQYF
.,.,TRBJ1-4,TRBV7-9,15,TGTGCCAGCAGCTTAACTGGAGCAACTAATGAAAAACTGTTTTTT,CASSLTGATNEKLFF
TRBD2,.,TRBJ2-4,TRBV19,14,TGTGCCAGTAGTATAATCCTAGCGGGAGCCATTCAGTACTTC,CASSIILAGAIQYF
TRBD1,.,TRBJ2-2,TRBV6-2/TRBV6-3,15,TGTGCCAGCAGTTACTTCCGGGACAGGGACGGGGAGCTGTTTTTT,CASSYFRDRDGELFF
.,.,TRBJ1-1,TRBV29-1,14,TGCAGCGTTGAAGACACATCAAGAGGGACTGAAGCTTTCTTT,CSVEDTSRGTEAFF
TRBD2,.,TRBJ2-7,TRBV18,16,TGTGCCAGCTCACTAGGGGCAGGGACTAGCTTCTACGAGCAGTACTTC,CASSLGAGTSFYEQYF
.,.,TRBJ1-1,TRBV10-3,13,TGTGCCATCAGTCAGGGGCTAATAACTGAAGCTTTCTTT,CAISQGLITEAFF
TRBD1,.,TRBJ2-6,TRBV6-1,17,TGTGCCAGCAGTGGGGACAGGTGGAGCTCTGGGGCCAACGTCCTGACTTTC,CASSGDRWSSGANVLTF
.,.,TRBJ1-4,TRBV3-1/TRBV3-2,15,TGTGCCAGCAGCCAAGAGAACGGAGACTTTGAAAAACTGTTTTTT,CASSQENGDFEKLFF
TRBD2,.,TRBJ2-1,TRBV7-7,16,TGTGCCAGCAGCCCCGGACTAGAAAGCTCCTACAATGAGCAGTTCTTC,CASSPGLESSYNEQFF
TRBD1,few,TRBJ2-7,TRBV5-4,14,TGTGCCAGCAGCCGGACAGGGGGCTCGGAAGAGCAGTACTTC,CASSRTGGSEEQYF
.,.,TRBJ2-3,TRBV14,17,TGTGCCAGCAGCCAAGACGCTAGGGGTTTTAGACGTGATACGCAGTATTTT,CASSQDARGFRRDTQYF
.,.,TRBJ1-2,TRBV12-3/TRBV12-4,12,TGTGCCAGCAGCCGCTTCAGCTATGGCTACACCTTC,CASSRFSYGYTF
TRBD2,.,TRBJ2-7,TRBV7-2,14,TGTGCCAGCAGCCACATAGCGGGGCCGTACGAGCAGTACTTC,CASSHIAGPYEQYF
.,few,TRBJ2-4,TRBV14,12,TGTGCCAGCAGCCTCCTAGGGGACATTCAGTACTTC,CASSLLGDIQYF
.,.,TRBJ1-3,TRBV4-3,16,TGCGCCAGCAGCCAAGCCCCGGGAGGTACTGGAAACACCATATATTTT,CASSQAPGGTGNTIYF
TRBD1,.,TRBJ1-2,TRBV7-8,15,TGTGCCAGCAGCCTGACAGGGCTATCCGGCTATGGCTACACCTTC,CASSLTGLSGYGYTF
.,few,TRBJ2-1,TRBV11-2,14,TGTGCCAGCAGCTTAGCAGGACTCTACAATGAGCAGTTCTTC,CASSLAGLYNEQFF